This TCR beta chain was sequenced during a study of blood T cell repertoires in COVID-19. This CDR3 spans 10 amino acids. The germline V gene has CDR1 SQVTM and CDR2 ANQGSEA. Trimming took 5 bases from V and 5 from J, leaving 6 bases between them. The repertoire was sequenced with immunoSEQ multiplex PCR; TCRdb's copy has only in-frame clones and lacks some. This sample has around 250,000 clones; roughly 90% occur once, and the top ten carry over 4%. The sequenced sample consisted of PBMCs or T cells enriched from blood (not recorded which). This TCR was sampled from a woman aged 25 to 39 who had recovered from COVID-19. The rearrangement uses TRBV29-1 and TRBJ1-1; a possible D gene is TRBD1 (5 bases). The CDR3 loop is CSVQGTEAFF. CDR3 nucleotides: TGCAGCGTTCAGGGAACTGAAGCTTTCTTT.